Listed here is a single TCR beta chain. The data derive from a study of T cell repertoires in cytomegalovirus infection. Study at large: In public TCR beta signatures, there were indications of both CMV infection and matching HLA type.

The V gene lost 3 bases and the J gene lost 0 bases, with 10 bases spanning the gap. The CDR3 contains 15 residues. Germline assignment: CDR1 LNHDA and CDR2 SQIVND (reference sequence). One entry per CDR3 protein results from TCRdb running MiXCR on the reads. This sample has about 260,000 distinct CDR3 sequences, with roughly 15% found just once. This chain joins TRBV19 and TRBJ2-3; D unclear. The origin of this receptor is a human donor in good health (CMV status not recorded). Some clones in this sample may be carry-over from other donors' samples. Source material: PBMCs. CDR3 protein: CASSIYPSSTDTQYF. The CDR3 nucleotides are TGTGCCAGTAGTATCTACCCTTCTAGCACAGATACGCAGTATTTT.